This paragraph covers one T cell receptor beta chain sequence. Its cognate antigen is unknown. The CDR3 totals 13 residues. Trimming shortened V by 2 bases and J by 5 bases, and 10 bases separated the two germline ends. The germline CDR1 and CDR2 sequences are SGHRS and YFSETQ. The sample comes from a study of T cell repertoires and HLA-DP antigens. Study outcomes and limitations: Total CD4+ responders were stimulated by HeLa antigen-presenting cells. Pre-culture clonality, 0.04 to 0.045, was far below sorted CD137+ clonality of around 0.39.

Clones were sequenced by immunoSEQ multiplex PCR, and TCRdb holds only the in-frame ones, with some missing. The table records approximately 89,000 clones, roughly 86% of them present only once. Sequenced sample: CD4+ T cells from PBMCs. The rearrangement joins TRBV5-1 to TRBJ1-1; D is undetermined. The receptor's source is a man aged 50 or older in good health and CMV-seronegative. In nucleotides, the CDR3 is TGCGCCAGCAGCTTTGAGGGAGCAACTGAAGCTTTCTTT. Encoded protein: CASSFEGATEAFF.